This TCR beta chain was obtained from a study of T cell responses to AZD1222 COVID-19 vaccine. Study-level results: At baseline, just a handful of AZD1222 recipients tested seropositive. Most donors were white British and more were female, and clonal diversity was possibly underestimated.

Trimming took 2 bases from V and 1 from J, leaving 9 bases between them. Germline loops: CDR1 MNHNY, CDR2 SVGAGI (reference sequence). The CDR3 is made up of 15 amino acids. With respect to this clone: Its antigen is still unknown.

The table came from immunoSEQ multiplex PCR; TCRdb's copy has only in-frame clones and leaves some out. The table records 150,000 or so clones, roughly 90% of them present only once. The receptor's source is an adult in good health. The V and J genes are TRBV6-6 and TRBJ1-3; TRBD1 might be the D (6 bases). The sample consisted of peripheral blood, taken on day 0 of AZD1222 vaccination. The CDR3 spells CASSYPTGSGNTIYF. As DNA, the CDR3 is TGTGCCAGCAGTTACCCAACAGGGTCTGGAAACACCATATATTTT.